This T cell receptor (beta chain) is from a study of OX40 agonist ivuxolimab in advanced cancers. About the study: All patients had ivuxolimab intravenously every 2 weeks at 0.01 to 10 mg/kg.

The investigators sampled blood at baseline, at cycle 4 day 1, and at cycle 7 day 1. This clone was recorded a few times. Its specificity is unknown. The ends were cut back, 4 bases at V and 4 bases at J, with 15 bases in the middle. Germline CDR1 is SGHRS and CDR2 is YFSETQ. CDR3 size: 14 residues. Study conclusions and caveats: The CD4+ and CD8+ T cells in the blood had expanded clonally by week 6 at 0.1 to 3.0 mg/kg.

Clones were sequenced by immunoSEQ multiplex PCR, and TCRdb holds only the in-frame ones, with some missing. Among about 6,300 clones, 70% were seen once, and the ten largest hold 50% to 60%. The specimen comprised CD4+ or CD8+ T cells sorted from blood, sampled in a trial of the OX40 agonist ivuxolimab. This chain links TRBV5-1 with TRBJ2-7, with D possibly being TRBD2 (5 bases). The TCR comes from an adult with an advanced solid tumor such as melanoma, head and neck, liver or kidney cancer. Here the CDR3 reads CASSRATNKYEQYF. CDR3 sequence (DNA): TGCGCCAGCAGCCGCGCGACTAATAAGTACGAGCAGTACTTC.